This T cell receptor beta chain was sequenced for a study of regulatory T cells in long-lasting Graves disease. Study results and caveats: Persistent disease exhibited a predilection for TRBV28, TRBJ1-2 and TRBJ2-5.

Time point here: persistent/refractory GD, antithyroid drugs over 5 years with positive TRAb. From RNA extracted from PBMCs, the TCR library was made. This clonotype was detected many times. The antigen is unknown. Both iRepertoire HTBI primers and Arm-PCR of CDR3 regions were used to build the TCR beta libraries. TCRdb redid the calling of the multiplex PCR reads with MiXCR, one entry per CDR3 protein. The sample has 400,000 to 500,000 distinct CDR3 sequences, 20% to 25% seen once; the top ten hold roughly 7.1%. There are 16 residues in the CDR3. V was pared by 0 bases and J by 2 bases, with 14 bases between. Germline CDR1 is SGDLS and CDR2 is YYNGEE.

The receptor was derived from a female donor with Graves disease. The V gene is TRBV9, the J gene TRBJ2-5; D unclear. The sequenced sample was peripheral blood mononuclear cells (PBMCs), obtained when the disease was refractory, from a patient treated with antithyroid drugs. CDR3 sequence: CASSVEGAPSQETQYF. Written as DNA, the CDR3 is TGTGCCAGCAGCGTAGAAGGAGCCCCTTCTCAAGAGACCCAGTACTTC.